The entry below gives a single T cell receptor beta chain sequence along with its context. Its antigen is not identified. TCR beta libraries were built with iRepertoire HTBI primers and Arm-PCR of CDR3 regions. TCRdb passed the multiplex PCR reads through MiXCR, listing each CDR3 protein once. Counted here are 300,000 to 400,000 distinct CDR3 sequences, around 17% occurring once; the ten biggest clones make up roughly 30%. The CDR3 extends over 14 amino acids. Germline-derived CDR1 and CDR2 are LNHDA and SQIVND (reference sequence). The ends were cut back, 3 bases at V and 2 bases at J, with 8 bases in the middle. The data originate from a study of regulatory T cells in long-lasting Graves disease. Time point indicated: newly diagnosed GD, antithyroid drugs for less than 3 months. From PBMCs, RNA was extracted and then used to make the TCR library. Study-level results: Persistent patients had a count of shared public clonotypes (over 2,500) that exceeded that of new patients (around 960). The TCR repertoire of persistent Graves' patients was less diverse than that of newly diagnosed ones.

The same sample was also studied in work on T cells in Graves' hyperthyroidism and ophthalmopathy. This second report adds: Researchers defined stable Graves' hyperthyroidism as no ophthalmopathy progression within 18 months.

The chain links TRBV19 to TRBJ1-3; D gene ambiguous. The clonotype originates from a man aged 40-49 years with Graves disease. The material was peripheral blood mononuclear cells (PBMCs), obtained at new diagnosis, from a patient treated with antithyroid drugs. The CDR3 here is CASSIRGPGNTIYF. In nucleotides, the CDR3 is TGTGCCAGTAGTATCCGGGGTCCTGGAAACACCATATATTTT.